This T cell receptor (beta chain) was sequenced during a study of shared clonotypes between healthy human individuals. Study summary: Those who served as donors were a couple of women and three men between the ages of 18 and 49.

Findings and limits, study-wide: An expected dependence of interdonor clonotype sharing on sequencing depth was noted.

Under the authors' procedure: Filtering differed for immunoSEQ, which gave only junction sequences without quality scores. This table comes from immunoSEQ multiplex PCR, and its TCRdb copy is limited to in-frame clones, with some not included. D and trimming were read from the DNA, whereas the V and J calls and clone size are those reported in that table. This table holds some 480,000 clones, roughly 85% found once. CDR1 is SGHAT and CDR2 is FQNNGV in the germline V gene. This CDR3 has 16 amino acids. Trimming took off 3 bases at V and 3 bases at J, with 18 bases between the two ends. Every contributor of samples was a Caucasian grown-up residing in Nashville, Tennessee. In regard to this clone: Antigen unknown.

The clonotype was recovered from a woman aged 40 to 49 in good health. Some clones in this sample may be carry-over from other donors' samples. The chain links TRBV11-2 to TRBJ2-7; a possible D gene is TRBD2 (5 bases). The sample consisted of PBMCs. The CDR3 region has the DNA TGTGCCAGCAGCTTCTCTTTGGGTGTCGGACTCTACGAGCAGTACTTC. It is translated as CASSFSLGVGLYEQYF. Filled out from reference TRBV11-2 and TRBJ2-7, the complete variable domain reads EAGVAQSPRYKIIEKRQSVAFWCNPISGHATLYWYQQILGQGPKLLIQFQNNGVVDDSQLPKDRFSAERLKGVDSTLKIQPAKLEDSAVYLCASSFSLGVGLYEQYFGPGTRLTVT.